Listed below are T cell receptor beta chains from one sample, sequenced in a study of T cells in Graves' hyperthyroidism and ophthalmopathy. TCRdb re-analysed the multiplex PCR reads in MiXCR, keeping a single row per CDR3 protein. The data contain some 380,000 distinct CDR3 sequences, approximately 13% of them singletons. Sequenced material: blood. Source of these receptors: a man aged 30 to 39 with Graves' hyperthyroidism that later progressed to Graves' ophthalmopathy. Each CDR3 is given with its conserved first and last residue. Clone sizes are given selectively: once, few, many, or a class where the clone is expanded.

v_call,clone_size,j_call,cdr3_aa
TRBV20-1,few,TRBJ2-2,CSARDSGFGELFF
TRBV28,many,TRBJ1-2,CASSFETQHGYTF
TRBV5-8,.,TRBJ2-2,CASSLGDLFF
TRBV6-1,many,TRBJ2-1,CALSGGIYNEQFF
TRBV6-5,few,TRBJ1-2,CASSYSLEYGDFYGYTF
TRBV7-2,.,TRBJ2-4,CASSPRQGGRIQYF
TRBV20-1,.,TRBJ1-3,CSVRQPTGGNTIYF
TRBV7-9,many,TRBJ2-7,CASSPGLSIAEQYF
TRBV10-3,few,TRBJ2-7,CAIRPGQGTYEQYF
TRBV20-1,few,TRBJ2-5,CSAWRGDQETQYF
TRBV4-1,.,TRBJ2-1,CASRKPGQGYNEQFF
TRBV20-1,many,TRBJ1-1,CSASWDKGDLAEAFF
TRBV7-9,many,TRBJ2-3,CASSRPLGTDTQYF
TRBV18,many,TRBJ2-5,CASSPGLPRETQYF